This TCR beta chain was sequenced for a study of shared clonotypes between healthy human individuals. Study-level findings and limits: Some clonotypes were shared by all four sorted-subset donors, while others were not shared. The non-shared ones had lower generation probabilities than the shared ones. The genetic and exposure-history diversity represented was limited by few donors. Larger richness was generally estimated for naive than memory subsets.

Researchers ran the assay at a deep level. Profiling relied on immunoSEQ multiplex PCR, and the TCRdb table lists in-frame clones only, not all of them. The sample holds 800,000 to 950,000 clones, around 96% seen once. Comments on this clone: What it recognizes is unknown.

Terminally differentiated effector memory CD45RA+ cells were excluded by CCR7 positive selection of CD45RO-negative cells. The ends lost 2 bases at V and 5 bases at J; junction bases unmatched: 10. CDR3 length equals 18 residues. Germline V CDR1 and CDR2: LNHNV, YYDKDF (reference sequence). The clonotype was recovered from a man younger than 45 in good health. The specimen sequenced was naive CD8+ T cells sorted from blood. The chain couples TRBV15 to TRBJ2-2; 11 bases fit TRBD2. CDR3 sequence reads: CATSRREVLAGETGELFF. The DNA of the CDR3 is TGTGCCACCAGCAGACGAGAAGTACTAGCGGGGGAGACCGGGGAGCTGTTTTTT. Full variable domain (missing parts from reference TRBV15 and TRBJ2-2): DAMVIQNPRYQVTQFGKPVTLSCSQTLNHNVMYWYQQKSSQAPKLLFHYYDKDFNNEADTPDNFQSRRPNTSFCFLDIRSPGLGDTAMYLCATSRREVLAGETGELFFGEGSRLTVL.